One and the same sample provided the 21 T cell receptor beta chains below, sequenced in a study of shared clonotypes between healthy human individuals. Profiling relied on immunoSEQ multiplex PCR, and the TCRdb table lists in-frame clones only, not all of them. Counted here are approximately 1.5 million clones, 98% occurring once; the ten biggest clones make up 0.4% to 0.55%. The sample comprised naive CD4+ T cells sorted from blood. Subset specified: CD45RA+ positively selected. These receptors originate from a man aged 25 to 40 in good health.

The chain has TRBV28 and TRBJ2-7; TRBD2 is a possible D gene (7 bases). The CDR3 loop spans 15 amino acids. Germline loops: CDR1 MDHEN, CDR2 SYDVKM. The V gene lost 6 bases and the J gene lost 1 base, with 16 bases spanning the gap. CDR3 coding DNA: TGTGCCAGCAGAGGGGGGGCTAGCGGTTCCTACGAGCAGTACTTC. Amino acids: CASRGGASGSYEQYF. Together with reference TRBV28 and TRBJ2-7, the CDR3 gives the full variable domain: DVKVTQSSRYLVKRTGEKVFLECVQDMDHENMFWYRQDPGLGLRLIYFSYDVKMKEKGDIPEGYSVSREKKERFSLILESASTNQTSMYLCASRGGASGSYEQYFGPGTRLTVT.

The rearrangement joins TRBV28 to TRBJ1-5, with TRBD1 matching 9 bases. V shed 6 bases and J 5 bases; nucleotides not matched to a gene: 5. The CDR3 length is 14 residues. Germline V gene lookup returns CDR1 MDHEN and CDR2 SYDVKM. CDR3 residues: CASRMGQGDQPQHF. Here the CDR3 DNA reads TGTGCCAGCAGAATGGGACAGGGAGATCAGCCCCAGCATTTT.

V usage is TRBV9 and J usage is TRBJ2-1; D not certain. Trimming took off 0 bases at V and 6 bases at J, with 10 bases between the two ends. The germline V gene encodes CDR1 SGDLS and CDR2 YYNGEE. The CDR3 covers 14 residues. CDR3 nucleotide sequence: TGTGCCAGCAGCGTAGGTTCTAGGAGCAATGAGCAGTTCTTC. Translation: CASSVGSRSNEQFF.

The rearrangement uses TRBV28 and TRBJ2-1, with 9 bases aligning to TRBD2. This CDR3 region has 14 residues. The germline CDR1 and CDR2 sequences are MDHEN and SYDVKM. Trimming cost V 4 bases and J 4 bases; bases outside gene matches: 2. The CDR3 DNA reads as TGTGCCAGCAGTTCGACTAGCGGTTACAATGAGCAGTTCTTC. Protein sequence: CASSSTSGYNEQFF.

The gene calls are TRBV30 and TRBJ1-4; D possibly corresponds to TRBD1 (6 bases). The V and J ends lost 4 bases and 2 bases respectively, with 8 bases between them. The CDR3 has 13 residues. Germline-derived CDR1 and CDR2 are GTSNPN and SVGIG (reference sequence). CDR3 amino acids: CAWKGDTNEKLFF. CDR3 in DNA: TGTGCCTGGAAGGGGGACACTAATGAAAAACTGTTTTTT.

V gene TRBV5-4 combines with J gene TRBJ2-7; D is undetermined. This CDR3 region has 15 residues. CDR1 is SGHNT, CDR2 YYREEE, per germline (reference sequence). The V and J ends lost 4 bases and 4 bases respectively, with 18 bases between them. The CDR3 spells CASSGSATGNYEQYF. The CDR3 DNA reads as TGTGCCAGCAGCGGGTCCGCGACGGGTAATTACGAGCAGTACTTC. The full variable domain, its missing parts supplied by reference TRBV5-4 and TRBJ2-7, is ETGVTQSPTHLIKTRGQQVTLRCSSQSGHNTVSWYQQALGQGPQFIFQYYREEENGRGNFPPRFSGLQFPNYSSELNVNALELDDSALYLCASSGSATGNYEQYFGPGTRLTVT.

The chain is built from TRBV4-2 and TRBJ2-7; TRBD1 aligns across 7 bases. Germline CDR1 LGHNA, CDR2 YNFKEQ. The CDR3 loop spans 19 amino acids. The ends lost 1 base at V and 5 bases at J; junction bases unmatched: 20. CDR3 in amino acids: CASSQVALQPWDSSNEQYF. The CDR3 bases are TGTGCCAGCAGCCAAGTTGCCCTACAACCCTGGGACAGTAGCAACGAGCAGTACTTC.

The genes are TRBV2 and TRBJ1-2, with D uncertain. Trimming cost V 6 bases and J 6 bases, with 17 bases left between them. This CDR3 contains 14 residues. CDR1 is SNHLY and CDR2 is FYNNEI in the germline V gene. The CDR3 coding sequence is TGTGCCAGCAGCGCATTACGGGATGAGGATGGCTACACCTTC. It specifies CASSALRDEDGYTF.

CDR3 sequence (DNA): TGCGCCAGCAGCCCACCAGTAGCGGGGCATGGGGCCGGGGAGCTGTTTTTT. It specifies CASSPPVAGHGAGELFF. The chain links TRBV5-1 to TRBJ2-2; 8 nucleotides agree with TRBD2. The CDR3 covers 17 residues. With 4 bases clipped from V and 6 bases from J, the junction kept 14 bases outside the gene matches. The germline V gene encodes CDR1 SGHRS and CDR2 YFSETQ.

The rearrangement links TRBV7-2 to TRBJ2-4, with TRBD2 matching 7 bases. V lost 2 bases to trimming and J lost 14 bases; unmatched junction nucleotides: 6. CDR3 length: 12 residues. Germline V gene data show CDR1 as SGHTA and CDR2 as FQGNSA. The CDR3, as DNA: TGTGCCAGCAGCTTACGCCGGGAGGAGAAGTACTTC. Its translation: CASSLRREEKYF.

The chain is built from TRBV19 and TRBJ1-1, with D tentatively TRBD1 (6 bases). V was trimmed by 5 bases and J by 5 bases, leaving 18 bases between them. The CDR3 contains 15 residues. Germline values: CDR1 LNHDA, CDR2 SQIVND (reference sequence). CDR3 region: CASSARNRVVTEAFF. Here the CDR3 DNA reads TGTGCCAGTAGTGCGCGGAACAGGGTTGTGACTGAAGCTTTCTTT.

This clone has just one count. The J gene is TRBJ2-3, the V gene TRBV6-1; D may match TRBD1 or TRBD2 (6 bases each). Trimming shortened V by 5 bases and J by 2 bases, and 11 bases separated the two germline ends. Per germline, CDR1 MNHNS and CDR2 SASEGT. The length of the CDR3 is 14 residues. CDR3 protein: CASSLGGSTDTQYF. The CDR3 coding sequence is TGTGCCAGCAGTTTGGGGGGCTCCACAGATACGCAGTATTTT.

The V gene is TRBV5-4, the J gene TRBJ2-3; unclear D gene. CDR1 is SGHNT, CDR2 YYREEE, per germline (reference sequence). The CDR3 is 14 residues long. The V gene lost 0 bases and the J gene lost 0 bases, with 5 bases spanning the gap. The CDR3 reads CASSLVVSTDTQYF. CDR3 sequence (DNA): TGTGCCAGCAGCTTGGTAGTTAGCACAGATACGCAGTATTTT.

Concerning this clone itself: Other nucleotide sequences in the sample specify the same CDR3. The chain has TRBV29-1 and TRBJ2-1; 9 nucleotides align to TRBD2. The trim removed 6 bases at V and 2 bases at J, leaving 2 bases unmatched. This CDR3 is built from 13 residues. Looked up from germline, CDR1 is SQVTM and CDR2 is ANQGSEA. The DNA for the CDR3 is TGCAGCGTCGGCGGGAGGGCCTACAATGAGCAGTTCTTC. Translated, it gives CSVGGRAYNEQFF.

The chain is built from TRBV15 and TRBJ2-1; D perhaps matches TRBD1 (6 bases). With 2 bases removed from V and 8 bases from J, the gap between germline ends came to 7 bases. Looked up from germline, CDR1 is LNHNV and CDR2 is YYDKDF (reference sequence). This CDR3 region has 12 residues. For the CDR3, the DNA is TGTGCCACCAGCAGACAGGGGTATGAGCAGTTCTTC. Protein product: CATSRQGYEQFF.

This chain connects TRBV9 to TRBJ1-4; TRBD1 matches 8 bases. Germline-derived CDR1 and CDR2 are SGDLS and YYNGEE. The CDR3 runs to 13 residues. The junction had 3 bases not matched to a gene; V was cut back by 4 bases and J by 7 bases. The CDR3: CASSPDRVEKLFF. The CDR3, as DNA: TGTGCCAGCAGCCCGGACAGGGTTGAAAAACTGTTTTTT.

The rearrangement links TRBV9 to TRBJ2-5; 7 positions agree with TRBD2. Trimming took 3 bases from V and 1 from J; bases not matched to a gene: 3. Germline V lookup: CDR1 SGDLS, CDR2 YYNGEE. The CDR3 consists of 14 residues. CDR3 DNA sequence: TGTGCCAGCAGCGGAAGCGGGGCCCAAGAGACCCAGTACTTC. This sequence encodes CASSGSGAQETQYF.

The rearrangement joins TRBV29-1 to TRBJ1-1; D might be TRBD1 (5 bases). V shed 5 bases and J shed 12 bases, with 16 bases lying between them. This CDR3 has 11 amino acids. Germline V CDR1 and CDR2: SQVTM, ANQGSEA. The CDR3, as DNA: TGCAGCGTTATTGATGACCAGGGAACTTTCTTT. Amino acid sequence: CSVIDDQGTFF.

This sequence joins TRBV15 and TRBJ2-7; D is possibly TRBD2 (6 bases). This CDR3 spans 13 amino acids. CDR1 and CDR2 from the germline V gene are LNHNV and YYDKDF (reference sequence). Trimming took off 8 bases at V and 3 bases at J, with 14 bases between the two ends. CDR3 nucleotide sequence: TGTGCCACCTCACCAGGGCGGGACTACGAGCAGTACTTC. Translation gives CATSPGRDYEQYF.

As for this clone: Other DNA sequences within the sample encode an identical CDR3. The CDR3 DNA sequence: TGCGCCAGCAGCTTGGGGACAGTTAACTATGGCTACACCTTC. It translates to CASSLGTVNYGYTF. The J gene is TRBJ1-2, the V gene TRBV5-1; D might be TRBD1 (6 bases). The CDR3 has 14 residues. Germline V gives CDR1 SGHRS, CDR2 YFSETQ. The V and J ends lost 0 bases and 1 base respectively, with 7 bases between them.

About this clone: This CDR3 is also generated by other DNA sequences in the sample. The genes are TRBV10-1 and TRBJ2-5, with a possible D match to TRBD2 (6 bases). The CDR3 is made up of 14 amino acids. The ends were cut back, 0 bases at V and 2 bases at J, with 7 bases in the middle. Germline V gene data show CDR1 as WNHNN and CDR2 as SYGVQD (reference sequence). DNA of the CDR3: TGCGCCAGCAGTGAGTCGCGGGGACAAGAGACCCAGTACTTC. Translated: CASSESRGQETQYF.